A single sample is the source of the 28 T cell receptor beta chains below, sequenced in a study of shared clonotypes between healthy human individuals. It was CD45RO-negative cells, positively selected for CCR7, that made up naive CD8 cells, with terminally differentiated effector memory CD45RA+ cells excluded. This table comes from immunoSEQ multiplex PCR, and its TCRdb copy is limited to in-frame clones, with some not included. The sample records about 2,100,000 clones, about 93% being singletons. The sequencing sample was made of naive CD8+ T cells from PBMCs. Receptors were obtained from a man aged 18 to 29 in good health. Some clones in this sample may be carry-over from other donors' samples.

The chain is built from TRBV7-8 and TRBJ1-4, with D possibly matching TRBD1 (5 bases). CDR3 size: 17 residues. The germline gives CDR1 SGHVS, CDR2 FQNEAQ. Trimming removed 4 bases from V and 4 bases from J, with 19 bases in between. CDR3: CASSSGDYRKHNEKLFF. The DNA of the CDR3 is TGTGCCAGCAGCTCCGGGGACTACAGGAAGCATAATGAAAAACTGTTTTTT. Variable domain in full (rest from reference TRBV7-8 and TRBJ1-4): GAGVSQSPRYKVAKRGQDVALRCDPISGHVSLFWYQQALGQGPEFLTYFQNEAQLDKSGLPSDRFFAERPEGSVSTLKIQRTQQEDSAVYLCASSSGDYRKHNEKLFFGSGTQLSVL.

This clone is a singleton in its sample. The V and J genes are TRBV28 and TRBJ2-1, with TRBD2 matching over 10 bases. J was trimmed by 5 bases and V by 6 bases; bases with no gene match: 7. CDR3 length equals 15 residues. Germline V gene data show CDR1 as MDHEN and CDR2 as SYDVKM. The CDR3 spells CASSPSGRAHNEQFF. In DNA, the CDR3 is TGTGCCAGCAGCCCCAGCGGGAGGGCCCACAATGAGCAGTTCTTC.

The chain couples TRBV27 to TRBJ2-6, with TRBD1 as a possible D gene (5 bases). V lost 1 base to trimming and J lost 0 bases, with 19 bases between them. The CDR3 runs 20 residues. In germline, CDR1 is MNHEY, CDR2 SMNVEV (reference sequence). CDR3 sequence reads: CASSLWGPQGSRSGANVLTF. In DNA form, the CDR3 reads TGTGCCAGCAGTTTATGGGGCCCCCAGGGCAGCCGCTCTGGGGCCAACGTCCTGACTTTC.

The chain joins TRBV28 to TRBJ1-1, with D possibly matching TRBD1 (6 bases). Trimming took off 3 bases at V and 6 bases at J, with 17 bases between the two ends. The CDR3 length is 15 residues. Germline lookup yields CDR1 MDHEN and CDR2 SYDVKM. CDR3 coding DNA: TGTGCCAGCAGTTTGATGAGGGGGGCGTTGGCTGAAGCTTTCTTT. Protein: CASSLMRGALAEAFF.

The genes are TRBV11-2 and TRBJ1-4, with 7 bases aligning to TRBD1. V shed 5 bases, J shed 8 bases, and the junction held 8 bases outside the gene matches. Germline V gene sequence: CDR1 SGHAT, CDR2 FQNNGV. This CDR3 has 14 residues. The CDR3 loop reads CASSPARDREKLFF. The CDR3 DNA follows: TGTGCCAGCAGCCCAGCCCGGGACAGAGAAAAACTGTTTTTT.

CDR3: CASSQGTSGPEQFF. DNA of the CDR3: TGCGCCAGCAGCCAAGGGACTAGCGGGCCCGAGCAGTTCTTC. The chain is built from TRBV4-3 and TRBJ2-1, with 11 bases fitting TRBD2. Germline V gene lookup returns CDR1 LGHNA and CDR2 YSLEER. V was clipped by 1 base and J by 10 bases; unmatched bases: 3. This CDR3 has 14 residues.

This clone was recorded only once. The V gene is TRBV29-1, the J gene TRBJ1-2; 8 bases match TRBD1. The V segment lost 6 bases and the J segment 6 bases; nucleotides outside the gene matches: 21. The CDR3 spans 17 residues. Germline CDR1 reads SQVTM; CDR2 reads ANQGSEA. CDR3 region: CSVLPLAKQGVPDGYTF. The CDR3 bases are TGCAGCGTCCTTCCTCTGGCCAAACAGGGGGTCCCTGATGGCTACACCTTC.

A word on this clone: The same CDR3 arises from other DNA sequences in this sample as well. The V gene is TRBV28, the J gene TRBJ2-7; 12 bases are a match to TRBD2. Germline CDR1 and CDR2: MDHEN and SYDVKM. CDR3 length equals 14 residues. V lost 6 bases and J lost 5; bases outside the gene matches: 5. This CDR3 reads CASSLAGGPHEQYF. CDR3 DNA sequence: TGTGCCAGCAGCCTAGCGGGAGGGCCCCACGAGCAGTACTTC.

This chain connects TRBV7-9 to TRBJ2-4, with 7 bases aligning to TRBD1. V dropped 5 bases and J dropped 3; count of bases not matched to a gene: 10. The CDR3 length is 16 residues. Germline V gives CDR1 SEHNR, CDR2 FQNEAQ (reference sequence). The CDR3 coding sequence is TGTGCCAGCAGCCCAAAAGGGGGCAACGACAAAAACATTCAGTACTTC. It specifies CASSPKGGNDKNIQYF.

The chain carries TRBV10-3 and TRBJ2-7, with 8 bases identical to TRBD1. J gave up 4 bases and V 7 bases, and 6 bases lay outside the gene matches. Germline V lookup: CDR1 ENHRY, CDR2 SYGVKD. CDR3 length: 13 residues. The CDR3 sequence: CAIMDRDSYEQYF. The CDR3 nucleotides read TGTGCCATCATGGACAGGGACTCTTACGAGCAGTACTTC.

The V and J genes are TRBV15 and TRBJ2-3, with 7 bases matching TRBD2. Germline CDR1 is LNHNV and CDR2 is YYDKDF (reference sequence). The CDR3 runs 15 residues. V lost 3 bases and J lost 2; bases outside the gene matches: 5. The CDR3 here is CATSRTSRLTDTQYF. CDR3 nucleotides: TGTGCCACCAGCAGGACTAGCAGACTCACAGATACGCAGTATTTT.

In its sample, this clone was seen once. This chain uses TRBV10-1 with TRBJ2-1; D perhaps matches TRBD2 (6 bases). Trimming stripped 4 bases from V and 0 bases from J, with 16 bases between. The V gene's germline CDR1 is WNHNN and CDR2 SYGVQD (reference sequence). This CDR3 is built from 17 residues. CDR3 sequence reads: CASSGLTGLSSYNEQFF. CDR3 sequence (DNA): TGCGCCAGCAGTGGCTTGACTGGACTAAGCTCCTACAATGAGCAGTTCTTC.

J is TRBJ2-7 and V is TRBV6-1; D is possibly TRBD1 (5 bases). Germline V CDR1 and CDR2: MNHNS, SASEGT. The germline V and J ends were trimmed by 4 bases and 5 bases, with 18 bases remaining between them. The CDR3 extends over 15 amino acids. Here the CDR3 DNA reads TGTGCCAGCAGTGGCGTCAGACAGCCCCGGAACGAGCAGTACTTC. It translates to CASSGVRQPRNEQYF.

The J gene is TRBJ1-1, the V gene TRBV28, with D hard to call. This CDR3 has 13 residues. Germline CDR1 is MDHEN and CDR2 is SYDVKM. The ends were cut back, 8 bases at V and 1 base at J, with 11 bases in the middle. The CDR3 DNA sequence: TGTGCCAGCCGACTAGGGAGGAACACTGAAGCTTTCTTT. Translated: CASRLGRNTEAFF.

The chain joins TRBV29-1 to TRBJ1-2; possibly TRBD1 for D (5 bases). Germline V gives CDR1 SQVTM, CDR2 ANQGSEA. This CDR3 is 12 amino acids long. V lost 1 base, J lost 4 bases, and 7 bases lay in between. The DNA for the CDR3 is TGCAGCGTTGAAGCAGGGAGCTATGGCTACACCTTC. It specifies CSVEAGSYGYTF.

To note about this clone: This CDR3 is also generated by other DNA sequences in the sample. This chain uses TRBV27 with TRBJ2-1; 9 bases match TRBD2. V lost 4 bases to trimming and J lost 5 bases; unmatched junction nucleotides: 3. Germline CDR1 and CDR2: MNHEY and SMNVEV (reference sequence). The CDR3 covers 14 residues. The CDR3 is CASSSRLADNEQFF. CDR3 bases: TGTGCCAGCAGTTCGCGACTAGCGGACAATGAGCAGTTCTTC.

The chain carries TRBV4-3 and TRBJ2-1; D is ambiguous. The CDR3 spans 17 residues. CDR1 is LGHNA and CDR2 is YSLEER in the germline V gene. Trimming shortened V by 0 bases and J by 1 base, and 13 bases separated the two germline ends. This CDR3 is CASSQDVGTASYNEQFF. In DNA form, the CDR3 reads TGCGCCAGCAGCCAAGATGTTGGCACAGCTTCCTACAATGAGCAGTTCTTC.

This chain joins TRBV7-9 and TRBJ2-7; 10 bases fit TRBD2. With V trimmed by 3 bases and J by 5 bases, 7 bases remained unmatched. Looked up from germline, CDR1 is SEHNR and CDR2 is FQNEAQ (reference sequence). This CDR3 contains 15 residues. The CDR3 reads CASSLEAGGPNEQYF. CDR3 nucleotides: TGTGCCAGCAGCTTGGAAGCGGGAGGGCCCAACGAGCAGTACTTC.

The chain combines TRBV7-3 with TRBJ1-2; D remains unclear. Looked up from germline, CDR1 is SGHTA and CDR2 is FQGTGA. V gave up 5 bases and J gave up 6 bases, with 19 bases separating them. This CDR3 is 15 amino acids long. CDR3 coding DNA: TGTGCCAGCAGCCCTTCGGACGGATCCGAGCATGGCTACACCTTC. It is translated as CASSPSDGSEHGYTF.

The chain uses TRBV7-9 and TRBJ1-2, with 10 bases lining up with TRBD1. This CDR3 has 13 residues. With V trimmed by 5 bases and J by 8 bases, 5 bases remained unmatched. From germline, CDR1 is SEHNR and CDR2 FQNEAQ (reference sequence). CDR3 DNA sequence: TGTGCCAGCAGCCCCGACAGGGGGCTAGGCTACACCTTC. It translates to CASSPDRGLGYTF.

In DNA, the CDR3 is TGTGCCAGCAGTTTACTGGTGGGGACAGGGAGCTACGAGCAGTACTTC. Translation: CASSLLVGTGSYEQYF. V and J are TRBV27 and TRBJ2-7, with TRBD1 identical over 9 bases. CDR1 MNHEY and CDR2 SMNVEV come from the germline V gene (reference sequence). The CDR3 has 16 residues. The J segment lost 3 bases and the V segment lost 2 bases, leaving 8 bases of the junction unmatched.

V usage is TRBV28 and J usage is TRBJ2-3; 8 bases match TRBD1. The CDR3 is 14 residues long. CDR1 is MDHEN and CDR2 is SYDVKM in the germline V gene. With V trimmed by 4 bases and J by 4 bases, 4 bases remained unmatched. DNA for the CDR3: TGTGCCAGCAGTTGGGCAGGGGGCCCAGATACGCAGTATTTT. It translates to CASSWAGGPDTQYF.

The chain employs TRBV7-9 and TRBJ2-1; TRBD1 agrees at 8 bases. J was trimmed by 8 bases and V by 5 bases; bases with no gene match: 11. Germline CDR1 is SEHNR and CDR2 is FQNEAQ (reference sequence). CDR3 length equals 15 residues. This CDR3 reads CASSPPDRGSHEQFF. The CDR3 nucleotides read TGTGCCAGCAGCCCCCCTGACAGGGGTAGTCATGAGCAGTTCTTC. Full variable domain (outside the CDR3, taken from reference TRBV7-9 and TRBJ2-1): DTGVSQNPRHKITKRGQNVTFRCDPISEHNRLYWYRQTLGQGPEFLTYFQNEAQLEKSRLLSDRFSAERPKGSFSTLEIQRTEQGDSAMYLCASSPPDRGSHEQFFGPGTRLTVL.

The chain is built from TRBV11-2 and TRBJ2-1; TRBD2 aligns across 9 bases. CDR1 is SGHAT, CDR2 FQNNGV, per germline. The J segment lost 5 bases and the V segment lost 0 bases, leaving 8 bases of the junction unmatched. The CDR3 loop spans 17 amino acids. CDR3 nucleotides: TGTGCCAGCAGCTTAGATCCCCTAGCGGGGATTGACAATGAGCAGTTCTTC. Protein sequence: CASSLDPLAGIDNEQFF.

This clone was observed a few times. CDR3 bases: TGCGCCAGCAGCTTGGACTGGGGTGAGCAGTTCTTC. This codes for CASSLDWGEQFF. The rearrangement joins TRBV5-1 to TRBJ2-1; D gene unclear. Germline assignment: CDR1 SGHRS and CDR2 YFSETQ. The CDR3 totals 12 residues. V was trimmed by 0 bases and J by 9 bases, leaving 7 bases between them.

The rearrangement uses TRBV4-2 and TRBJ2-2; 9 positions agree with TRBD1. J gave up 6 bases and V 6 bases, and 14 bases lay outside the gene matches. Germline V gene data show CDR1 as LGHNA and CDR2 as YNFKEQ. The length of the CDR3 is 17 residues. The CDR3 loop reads CASSNRGQGGRAGELFF. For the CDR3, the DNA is TGTGCCAGCAGTAACAGGGGGCAGGGCGGACGGGCCGGGGAGCTGTTTTTT.

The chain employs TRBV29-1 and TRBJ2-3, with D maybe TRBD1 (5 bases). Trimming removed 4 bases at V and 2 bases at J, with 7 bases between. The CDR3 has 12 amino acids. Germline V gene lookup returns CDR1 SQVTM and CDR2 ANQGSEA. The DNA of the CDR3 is TGCAGCGTTGGGGGCTTCACAGATACGCAGTATTTT. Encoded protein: CSVGGFTDTQYF.

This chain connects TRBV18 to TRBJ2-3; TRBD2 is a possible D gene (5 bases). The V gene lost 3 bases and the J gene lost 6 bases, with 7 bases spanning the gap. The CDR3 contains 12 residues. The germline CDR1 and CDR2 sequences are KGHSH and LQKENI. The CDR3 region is CASSPEVDTQYF. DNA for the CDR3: TGTGCCAGCTCACCGGAGGTGGATACGCAGTATTTT. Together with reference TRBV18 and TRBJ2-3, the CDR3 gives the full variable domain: NAGVMQNPRHLVRRRGQEARLRCSPMKGHSHVYWYRQLPEEGLKFMVYLQKENIIDESGMPKERFSAEFPKEGPSILRIQQVVRGDSAAYFCASSPEVDTQYFGPGTRLTVL.